This T cell receptor (beta chain) stems from a study of T cell changes during pregnancy in multiple sclerosis. TCRdb's table, derived via immunoSEQ multiplex PCR, lists solely in-frame clones and lacks some. The data contain approximately 50,000 clones, 80% to 95% of them singletons. The sequencing used CD4+ T cells from peripheral blood mononuclear cells, collected after pregnancy. The source of this sequence is a female donor in good health, enrolled as a control in a pregnancy study.

The CDR3, as DNA: TGTGCCAGCAGCTTAGGTAGGGGACAGGGGACCTACGAGCAGTACTTC. It encodes CASSLGRGQGTYEQYF. This chain uses TRBV7-2 with TRBJ2-5, with 10 bases fitting TRBD1. The better agreement between TRBJ2-7 and the DNA end casts doubt on the J call. CDR1 is SGHTA and CDR2 is FQGNSA in the germline V gene. There are 16 residues in the CDR3.